Following are 9 T cell receptor beta chains from one sample sequenced in a study of blood T cell repertoires in COVID-19. Sequencing was performed with immunoSEQ multiplex PCR; in TCRdb, only in-frame clones are kept and a portion is missing. The repertoire holds about 280,000 clones, with about 89% as singletons. The sequencing input was peripheral blood. These receptors all stem from a man aged 45-65 years with acute or convalescent COVID-19.

In this sample, this clone turned up once. The J gene is TRBJ1-4, the V gene TRBV5-1, with TRBD1 matching 9 bases. CDR1 and CDR2 from the germline V gene are SGHRS and YFSETQ. Unmatched junction bases numbered 7, after V lost 5 bases and J lost 8 bases. The CDR3 covers 14 residues. CDR3 in DNA: TGCGCCAGCAGAACAGGGGGCGCGGGAGAAAAACTGTTTTTT. Encoded protein: CASRTGGAGEKLFF.

The chain recombines TRBV19 with TRBJ1-5; D is undetermined. Germline CDR1 is LNHDA and CDR2 is SQIVND (reference sequence). The germline V and J ends were trimmed by 4 bases and 4 bases, with 11 bases remaining between them. The CDR3 extends over 14 amino acids. Here the CDR3 DNA reads TGTGCCAGTAGTAGCGGCCCCTATAATCAGCCCCAGCATTTT. This encodes CASSSGPYNQPQHF.

The chain has TRBV29-1 and TRBJ2-1, with 7 bases lining up with TRBD2. Trimming took 1 base from V and 6 from J; bases not matched to a gene: 9. The CDR3 contains 15 residues. Per the germline V gene, CDR1 is SQVTM and CDR2 is ANQGSEA. The CDR3 bases are TGCAGCGTTGAAGGGGAGGGCTTTGTTTCCAATGAGCAGTTCTTC. Protein: CSVEGEGFVSNEQFF.

This sequence joins TRBV9 and TRBJ1-4; 7 bases fit TRBD1. Germline CDR1 SGDLS, CDR2 YYNGEE. The CDR3 is 19 amino acids. J lost 0 bases, V lost 0 bases, and 11 bases had no gene match. CDR3 sequence: CASSVGPRRGRATNEKLFF. For the CDR3, the DNA is TGTGCCAGCAGCGTAGGTCCAAGAAGGGGGCGGGCAACTAATGAAAAACTGTTTTTT.

The chain is built from TRBV20-1 and TRBJ2-1, with D possibly matching TRBD2 (5 bases). The V and J ends lost 5 bases and 8 bases respectively, with 10 bases between them. Germline V gives CDR1 DFQATT, CDR2 SNEGSKA (reference sequence). CDR3 length: 11 residues. The CDR3 is CSAEDSYEQFF. The CDR3 DNA sequence: TGCAGTGCTGAGGACTCCTATGAGCAGTTCTTC.

The chain uses TRBV23-1 and TRBJ2-1; no clear D gene. TRBV23-1 is given ORF status, its function remaining uncertain. CDR3 length equals 15 residues. The germline V and J ends were trimmed by 4 bases and 8 bases, with 18 bases remaining between them. CDR3 in amino acids: CASSLSRSRRDEQFF. As DNA, the CDR3 is TGCGCCAGCAGTCTTTCTCGGAGTCGCCGAGATGAGCAGTTCTTC.

In DNA form, the CDR3 reads TGTGCCAGCATGGGGACAGGGGGCAATCAGCCCCAGCATTTT. Its translation is CASMGTGGNQPQHF. The V gene is TRBV2, the J gene TRBJ1-5; 10 bases are a match to TRBD1. CDR1 and CDR2 from the germline V gene are SNHLY and FYNNEI. Trimming took 7 bases from V and 2 from J; bases not matched to a gene: 2. The CDR3 is 14 amino acids.

This clone was picked up one time. V usage is TRBV5-1 and J usage is TRBJ1-3; D is perhaps TRBD1 (6 bases). Germline V gene data show CDR1 as SGHRS and CDR2 as YFSETQ. The V end was cut by 4 bases, the J end by 4 bases, with 12 bases between. The CDR3 has 14 amino acids. The CDR3 nucleotides are TGCGCCAGCAGCGTAACAGGGACCGGAAACACCATATATTTT. Translating it yields CASSVTGTGNTIYF.

The gene calls are TRBV10-3 and TRBJ2-7; D is perhaps TRBD1 (6 bases). The ends were cut back, 0 bases at V and 5 bases at J, with 11 bases in the middle. This CDR3 is 14 amino acids long. Germline-derived CDR1 and CDR2 are ENHRY and SYGVKD. The CDR3 bases are TGTGCCATCAGTGAGTCCCGGGACAAGAACGAGCAGTACTTC. Translation: CAISESRDKNEQYF.